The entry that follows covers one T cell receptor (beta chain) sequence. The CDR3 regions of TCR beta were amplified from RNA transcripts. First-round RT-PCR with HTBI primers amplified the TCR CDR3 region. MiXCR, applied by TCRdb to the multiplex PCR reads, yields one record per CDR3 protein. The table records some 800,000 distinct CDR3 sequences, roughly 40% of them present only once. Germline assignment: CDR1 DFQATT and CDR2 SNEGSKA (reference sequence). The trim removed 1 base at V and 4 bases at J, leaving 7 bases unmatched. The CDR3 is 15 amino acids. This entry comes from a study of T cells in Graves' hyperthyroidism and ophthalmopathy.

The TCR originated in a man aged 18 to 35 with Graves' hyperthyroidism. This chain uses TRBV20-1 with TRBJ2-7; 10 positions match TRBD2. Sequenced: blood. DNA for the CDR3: TGCAGTGCTAGAGGGTCAGCGGGGGGGCCTTACGAGCAGTACTTC. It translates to CSARGSAGGPYEQYF.